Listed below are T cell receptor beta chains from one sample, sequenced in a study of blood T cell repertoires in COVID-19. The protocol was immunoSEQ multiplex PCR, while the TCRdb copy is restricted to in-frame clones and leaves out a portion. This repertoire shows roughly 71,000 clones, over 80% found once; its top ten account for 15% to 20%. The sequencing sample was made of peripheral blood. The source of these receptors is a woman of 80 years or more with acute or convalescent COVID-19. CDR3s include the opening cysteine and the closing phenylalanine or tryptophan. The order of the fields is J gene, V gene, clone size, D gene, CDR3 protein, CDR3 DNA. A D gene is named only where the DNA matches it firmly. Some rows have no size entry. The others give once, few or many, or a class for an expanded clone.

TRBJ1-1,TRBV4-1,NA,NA,CASSQDPRNTEAFF,TGCGCCAGCAGCCAAGATCCCAGGAACACTGAAGCTTTCTTT
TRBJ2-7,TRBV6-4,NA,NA,CASSVWTRWFYEQYF,TGTGCCAGCAGTGTGTGGACTCGGTGGTTCTACGAGCAGTACTTC
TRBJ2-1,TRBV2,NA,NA,CASSDPLTRASRNEQFF,TGTGCCAGCAGTGACCCCCTCACGCGGGCAAGCAGAAATGAGCAGTTCTTC
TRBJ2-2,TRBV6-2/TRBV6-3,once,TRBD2,CASSYWRGVATGELFF,TGTGCCAGCAGTTACTGGCGGGGGGTTGCCACCGGGGAGCTGTTTTTT
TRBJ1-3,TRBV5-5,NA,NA,CASSLGFDSSGNTIYF,TGTGCCAGCAGCTTGGGGTTTGACAGCTCTGGAAACACCATATATTTT
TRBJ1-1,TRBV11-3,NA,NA,CASSRRRAEAFF,TGTGCCAGCAGCCGGCGGCGGGCCGAAGCTTTCTTT
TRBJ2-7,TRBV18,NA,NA,CASSLLLAGTPTYEQYF,TGTGCCAGCTCACTTCTCCTGGCCGGGACTCCAACCTACGAGCAGTACTTC
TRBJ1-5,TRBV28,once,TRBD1,CASTKDRVKQPQHF,TGTGCCAGCACCAAGGACAGGGTAAAGCAGCCCCAGCATTTT
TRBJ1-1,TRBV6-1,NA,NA,CASSEPVNTEAFF,TGTGCCAGCAGTGAACCTGTGAACACTGAAGCTTTCTTT
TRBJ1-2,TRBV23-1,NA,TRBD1,CASSRRDRGYGYTF,TGCGCCAGCAGTCGCCGGGACAGGGGATATGGCTACACCTTC
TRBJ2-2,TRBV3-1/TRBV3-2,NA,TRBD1,CASSPPGQGATGELFF,TGTGCCAGCAGCCCGCCGGGACAGGGTGCCACCGGGGAGCTGTTTTTT
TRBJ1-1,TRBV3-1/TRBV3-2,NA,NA,CASSQDWAGYAEAFF,TGTGCCAGCAGCCAAGATTGGGCAGGGTACGCTGAAGCTTTCTTT
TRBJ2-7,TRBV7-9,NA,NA,CASSPQGRKEQYF,TGTGCCAGCAGCCCGCAGGGGCGGAAAGAGCAGTACTTC
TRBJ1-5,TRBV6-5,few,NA,CASSSGTPNQPQHF,TGTGCCAGCAGTTCCGGGACACCTAATCAGCCCCAGCATTTT
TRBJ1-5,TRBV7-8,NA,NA,CASTLEGQGNQPQHF,TGTGCCAGCACCTTGGAGGGGCAAGGCAATCAGCCCCAGCATTTT
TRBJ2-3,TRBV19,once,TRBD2,CASSILRGRTTDTQYF,TGTGCCAGTAGTATTTTGCGGGGGAGAACGACAGATACGCAGTATTTT
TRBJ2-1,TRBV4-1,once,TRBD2,CASSLTSGGYNEQFF,TGCGCCAGCAGTCTAACTAGCGGGGGTTACAATGAGCAGTTCTTC
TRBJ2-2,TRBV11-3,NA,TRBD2,CASSLVGGGAGELFF,TGTGCCAGCAGCTTAGTCGGGGGGGGCGCCGGGGAGCTGTTTTTT
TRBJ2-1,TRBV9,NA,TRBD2,CASSVGGGLAGRTYNEQFF,TGTGCCAGCAGCGTAGGAGGTGGGCTAGCGGGGCGAACCTACAATGAGCAGTTCTTC
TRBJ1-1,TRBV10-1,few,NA,CASSEQTRQGNTEAFF,TGCGCCAGCAGTGAGCAAACGCGCCAGGGGAACACTGAAGCTTTCTTT
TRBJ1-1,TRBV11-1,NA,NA,CASSLGGATEAFF,TGTGCCAGCAGCTTAGGGGGCGCCACTGAAGCTTTCTTT
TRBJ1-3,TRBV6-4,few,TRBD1,CASSYPGQGVNSGNTIYF,TGTGCCAGCAGTTACCCGGGACAGGGGGTTAACTCTGGAAACACCATATATTTT
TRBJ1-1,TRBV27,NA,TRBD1,CASSFQGDRPEAFF,TGTGCCAGCAGTTTTCAGGGGGACCGCCCTGAAGCTTTCTTT
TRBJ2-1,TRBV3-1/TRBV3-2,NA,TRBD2,CASSRGGAKQFF,TGTGCCAGCAGCCGCGGGGGGGCGAAGCAGTTCTTC
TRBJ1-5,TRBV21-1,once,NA,CASSKEAGRENQPQHF,TGTGCCAGCAGCAAAGAAGCGGGTCGGGAGAATCAGCCCCAGCATTTT
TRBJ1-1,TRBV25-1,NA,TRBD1,CASTSRGWNTEAFF,TGTGCCAGCACTAGCAGGGGGTGGAACACTGAAGCTTTCTTT
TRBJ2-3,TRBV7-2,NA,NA,CASSLPRGGPDTQYF,TGTGCCAGCAGCCTACCGCGCGGGGGCCCAGATACGCAGTATTTT